Presented here are 30 T cell receptor beta chains from one specimen sequenced in a study of blood T cell repertoires in COVID-19. Data came from immunoSEQ multiplex PCR; TCRdb stores just in-frame clones and leaves some out. Of some 330,000 clones detected, over 85% appear once; the ten largest clones hold 1.8%. The specimen was peripheral blood. The receptors originated from a woman aged 25 to 45 with COVID-19, enrolled during active disease.

The chain couples TRBV4-1 to TRBJ2-5; a weak D match, TRBD2 (6 bases). The CDR3 covers 15 residues. Germline CDR1 reads MGHRA; CDR2 reads YSYEKL. V dropped 4 bases and J dropped 5 bases, with 17 bases sitting between them. CDR3 region: CASSLAGLERETQYF. The CDR3 region has the DNA TGCGCCAGCAGCCTGGCGGGGCTAGAGAGGGAGACCCAGTACTTC.

The V and J genes are TRBV2 and TRBJ1-6; the D gene is possibly TRBD1 (6 bases). The CDR3 extends over 12 amino acids. The germline gives CDR1 SNHLY, CDR2 FYNNEI. Trimming removed 6 bases from V and 12 bases from J, with 12 bases in between. CDR3 sequence: CASSITGLPLHF. CDR3 bases: TGTGCCAGCAGCATCACAGGGTTACCCCTCCACTTT.

The chain couples TRBV25-1 to TRBJ1-3; 8 bases agree with TRBD1. There are 15 residues in the CDR3. Per germline, CDR1 MGHDK and CDR2 SYGVNS. Trimming took 6 bases from V and 0 from J; bases not matched to a gene: 4. This CDR3 is CASRSTGGSGNTIYF. CDR3 sequence (DNA): TGTGCCAGCAGAAGTACAGGGGGCTCTGGAAACACCATATATTTT. Full variable domain (outside the CDR3, taken from reference TRBV25-1 and TRBJ1-3): EADIYQTPRYLVIGTGKKITLECSQTMGHDKMYWYQQDPGMELHLIHYSYGVNSTEKGDLSSESTVSRIRTEHFPLTLESARPSHTSQYLCASRSTGGSGNTIYFGEGSWLTVV.

This clone has only a few counts. The chain recombines TRBV7-3 with TRBJ1-5, with D possibly TRBD1 on 6 matching bases. Germline CDR1 SGHTA, CDR2 FQGTGA. This CDR3 has 13 amino acids. Trimming took off 5 bases at V and 7 bases at J, with 12 bases between the two ends. CDR3: CASSPQGGQPQHF. In nucleotides, the CDR3 is TGTGCCAGCAGCCCACAGGGCGGCCAGCCCCAGCATTTT.

The gene calls are TRBV28 and TRBJ1-5, with D uncertain. V shed 1 base and J shed 5 bases, with 15 bases lying between them. Germline loops: CDR1 MDHEN, CDR2 SYDVKM. The CDR3 runs 16 residues. The CDR3 is CASSLSRVPDYQPQHF. CDR3 in DNA: TGTGCCAGCAGTTTATCTCGGGTACCAGATTATCAGCCCCAGCATTTT.

The rearrangement links TRBV25-1 to TRBJ1-5, with D hard to call. Germline V gene lookup returns CDR1 MGHDK and CDR2 SYGVNS. This CDR3 contains 12 residues. Deletions cut 2 bases from V and 6 bases from J, with 5 bases between. Here the CDR3 DNA reads TGTGCCAGCAGTGAACCGGGTCAGCCCCAGCATTTT. Translation gives CASSEPGQPQHF.

This clone has a handful of counts. The chain joins TRBV5-8 to TRBJ1-5, with 10 bases matching TRBD1. V dropped 4 bases and J dropped 6; count of bases not matched to a gene: 7. In germline, CDR1 is SGHTS, CDR2 YDEGEE. The CDR3 covers 15 residues. The CDR3, as DNA: TGTGCCAGCAGCCGAGGACAGGGGGTTTCTCAGCCCCAGCATTTT. It specifies CASSRGQGVSQPQHF.

The J gene is TRBJ1-2, the V gene TRBV9; TRBD1 matches 7 bases. This CDR3 is built from 15 residues. J was trimmed by 3 bases and V by 4 bases; bases with no gene match: 9. Germline lookup yields CDR1 SGDLS and CDR2 YYNGEE. The CDR3 region has the DNA TGTGCCAGCAGCCCCCGGGACAGCTACTACTATGGCTACACCTTC. Protein product: CASSPRDSYYYGYTF.

The chain uses TRBV6-6 and TRBJ1-6; D unresolved. The CDR3 extends over 15 amino acids. Trimming took 2 bases from V and 2 from J, leaving 7 bases between them. Per the germline V gene, CDR1 is MNHNY and CDR2 is SVGAGI (reference sequence). The CDR3 DNA reads TGTGCCAGCAGTTACGGGGAGCCCTATAATTCACCCCTCCACTTT. It yields the protein CASSYGEPYNSPLHF.

The V gene is TRBV6-5, the J gene TRBJ1-3; D gene unclear. V gave up 2 bases and J gave up 6 bases, with 14 bases separating them. From germline, CDR1 is MNHEY and CDR2 SVGAGI. This CDR3 spans 15 amino acids. CDR3 bases: TGTGCCAGCAGTTACCTCGGGGTATCGGAAAACACCATATATTTT. It encodes CASSYLGVSENTIYF.

V usage is TRBV29-1 and J usage is TRBJ2-5; the match to TRBD1 covers 7 bases. The germline V gene has CDR1 SQVTM and CDR2 ANQGSEA. CDR3 length: 14 residues. J was trimmed by 0 bases and V by 4 bases; bases with no gene match: 5. The CDR3 sequence: CSVAPTGYQETQYF. For the CDR3, the DNA is TGCAGCGTTGCCCCGACAGGGTACCAAGAGACCCAGTACTTC. Supplemented by reference TRBV29-1 and TRBJ2-5, the full variable domain reads SAVISQKPSRDICQRGTSLTIQCQVDSQVTMMFWYRQQPGQSLTLIATANQGSEATYESGFVIDKFPISRPNLTFSTLTVSNMSPEDSSIYLCSVAPTGYQETQYFGPGTRLLVL.

The rearrangement joins TRBV19 to TRBJ1-2; possible D gene TRBD1, 5 bases. V was clipped by 1 base and J by 4 bases, with 16 bases between them. Germline V gene lookup returns CDR1 LNHDA and CDR2 SQIVND (reference sequence). This CDR3 spans 16 amino acids. DNA of the CDR3: TGTGCCAGTAGTATAGGGGACTCTCAAGCCGGCTATGGCTACACCTTC. Protein product: CASSIGDSQAGYGYTF.

In its sample, this clone was seen a few times. In nucleotides, the CDR3 is TGCGCCAGCAGCCAGTTAACAGGGGCGAACACCGGGGAGCTGTTTTTT. Encoded protein: CASSQLTGANTGELFF. The chain recombines TRBV4-3 with TRBJ2-2, with 7 positions matching TRBD1. CDR3 length: 16 amino acids. Germline CDR1 is LGHNA and CDR2 is YSLEER. Germline trimming cut 3 bases from V and 0 bases from J; bases unmatched to any gene: 4.

About this clone itself: Additional DNA sequences in this sample encode the identical CDR3. This rearrangement joins TRBV3-1 (or the pseudogene TRBV3-2) to TRBJ1-2; 7 bases line up with TRBD1. There are 15 residues in the CDR3. V was pared by 2 bases and J by 2 bases, with 5 bases of the junction left unmatched. CDR1 and CDR2 (germline): LGHDT, YNNKEL (reference sequence). This CDR3 reads CASSQLDRANYGYTF. CDR3 coding DNA: TGTGCCAGCAGCCAACTAGACAGGGCAAACTATGGCTACACCTTC.

The rearrangement links TRBV28 to TRBJ1-2, with 7 positions matching TRBD1. The V gene end was trimmed by 5 bases and the J gene end by 8 bases; junction bases not matched to a gene: 5. Looked up from germline, CDR1 is MDHEN and CDR2 is SYDVKM. The CDR3 covers 12 residues. In nucleotides, the CDR3 is TGTGCCAGCAGTCTCGTGACAGGGGGCTACACCTTC. It codes for CASSLVTGGYTF.

This sequence joins TRBV4-2 and TRBJ2-3; tentatively, D is TRBD2 (6 bases). Trimming left V 1 base short and J 3 bases short, with 17 bases between. There are 17 residues in the CDR3. Germline CDR1 LGHNA, CDR2 YNFKEQ. This chain's CDR3 is CASSQVGRGVRTDTQYF. The CDR3 nucleotides read TGTGCCAGCAGCCAAGTGGGTCGCGGGGTGAGGACAGATACGCAGTATTTT.

The genes are TRBV3-1 (or the pseudogene TRBV3-2) and TRBJ1-2; D not certain. The CDR3 has 15 amino acids. The V gene's germline CDR1 is LGHDT and CDR2 YNNKEL (reference sequence). V was shortened by 5 bases and J by 2 bases, with 15 bases between the two germline ends. The CDR3 DNA reads TGTGCCAGCAGCGAAGGAGGCGAACGAAACTATGGCTACACCTTC. Translated: CASSEGGERNYGYTF.

The CDR3 loop reads CASSQRALVAFF. CDR3 nucleotide sequence: TGCGCCAGCAGTCAGCGGGCCTTGGTAGCTTTCTTT. V is TRBV23-1 and J is TRBJ1-1; D not certain. TRBV23-1 is assigned to the ORF class and has an uncertain function. The CDR3 is made up of 12 amino acids. Trimming cost V 3 bases and J 10 bases, with 12 bases left between them.

V is TRBV4-1 and J is TRBJ1-1, with TRBD1 as a possible D gene (6 bases). Germline assignment: CDR1 MGHRA and CDR2 YSYEKL. The CDR3 totals 15 residues. Deletions cut 1 base from V and 2 bases from J, with 11 bases between. CDR3 loop: CASSQVRGINTEAFF. The CDR3 nucleotides read TGCGCCAGCAGCCAAGTGAGGGGGATTAACACTGAAGCTTTCTTT.

This clone was counted only a few times. The CDR3 DNA follows: TGTGCCAGCAGCGACGGAGGGACTTACTCCTACGAGCAGTACGTC. Translating it yields CASSDGGTYSYEQYV. The chain links TRBV11-2 to TRBJ2-7; D may be TRBD2 (6 bases). CDR3 length: 15 residues. With 5 bases removed from V and 0 bases from J, the gap between germline ends came to 14 bases. The V gene's germline CDR1 is SGHAT and CDR2 FQNNGV.

The chain employs TRBV19 and TRBJ1-5; weak D call: TRBD1 (6 bases). V lost 9 bases, J lost 5 bases, and 20 bases lay in between. The germline V gene has CDR1 LNHDA and CDR2 SQIVND (reference sequence). This CDR3 is built from 15 residues. Here the CDR3 reads CASSLSRQVYQPQHF. The CDR3 DNA is TGTGCCAGCTCCTTGTCGAGACAGGTTTATCAGCCCCAGCATTTT.

The chain is built from TRBV13 and TRBJ1-1; D ambiguous. The CDR3 spans 13 residues. Between the trimmed V and J ends, which lost 2 bases and 3 bases, there was a span of 7 bases. From germline, CDR1 is PRHDT and CDR2 FYEKMQ (reference sequence). CDR3 loop: CASSLTADTEAFF. CDR3 DNA sequence: TGTGCCAGCAGCTTAACGGCGGACACTGAAGCTTTCTTT.

In this sample, this clone turned up once. The chain has TRBV24-1 and TRBJ2-5; 8 bases are shared with TRBD2. Per germline, CDR1 KGHDR and CDR2 SFDVKD. This CDR3 comprises 16 residues. Unmatched junction bases numbered 6, after V lost 3 bases and J lost 1 base. CDR3 sequence: CATSDLSAGGQETQYF. The CDR3 coding sequence is TGTGCCACCAGTGATCTAAGTGCGGGGGGCCAAGAGACCCAGTACTTC.

This clone has a single count. Germline and junction disagree at one end, which may indicate a read error. The chain joins TRBV7-7 to TRBJ1-5; 11 bases align to TRBD1. The CDR3 length is 18 residues. CDR1 SSHAT and CDR2 FNYEAQ come from the germline V gene (reference sequence). This CDR3 reads CASSLSDRGPTRNQPQHF. In DNA form, the CDR3 reads TGTGCTAGCAGCCTCTCGGACAGGGGGCCGACTCGCAATCAGCCCCAGCATTTT.

The genes are TRBV3-1 (or the pseudogene TRBV3-2) and TRBJ2-5; 9 bases map to TRBD2. The CDR3 sequence is 15 residues long. Germline lookup yields CDR1 LGHDT and CDR2 YNNKEL (reference sequence). With V trimmed by 1 base and J by 2 bases, 2 bases remained unmatched. The CDR3 region is CASSQGSGGQETQYF. CDR3 nucleotide sequence: TGTGCCAGCAGCCAAGGAAGCGGGGGGCAAGAGACCCAGTACTTC.

The rearrangement uses TRBV19 and TRBJ1-3, with D possibly matching TRBD1 (6 bases). This CDR3 is 14 amino acids long. Trimming pared 5 bases from V and 4 bases from J, leaving 12 bases between. Germline V gene data show CDR1 as LNHDA and CDR2 as SQIVND (reference sequence). The CDR3 coding sequence is TGTGCCAGTAGTTCAGGGGCGCGGGGAAACACCATATATTTT. Translated, it gives CASSSGARGNTIYF.

In nucleotides, the CDR3 is TGTGCCAGTAGATCCGGGACACCGAATGAAAAACTGTTTTTT. This gives the protein CASRSGTPNEKLFF. The chain recombines TRBV19 with TRBJ1-4, with D tentatively TRBD1 (6 bases). The V gene's germline CDR1 is LNHDA and CDR2 SQIVND (reference sequence). The length of the CDR3 is 14 residues. The V and J ends lost 6 bases and 5 bases respectively, with 13 bases between them.

This chain uses TRBV21-1 with TRBJ2-1; TRBD2 is the table's D call, not checked against the DNA. TRBV21-1 counts as a pseudogene. The CDR3 consists of 16 residues. CDR3 loop: CASSRGGGGSYNEQFF. The CDR3 DNA sequence: TGTGCCAGCAGCCGTGGCGGAGGAGGCTCCTACAATGAGCAGTTCTTC.

J is TRBJ1-6 and V is TRBV4-2, with D unresolved. V was trimmed by 7 bases and J by 0 bases, leaving 10 bases between them. The germline V gene has CDR1 LGHNA and CDR2 YNFKEQ. This CDR3 region has 15 residues. The CDR3 DNA is TGTGCCAGCAACCCGGGAAACTCCTATAATTCACCCCTCCACTTT. This gives the protein CASNPGNSYNSPLHF.

The V and J genes are TRBV4-1 and TRBJ1-5; unclear D gene. The germline CDR1 and CDR2 sequences are MGHRA and YSYEKL. This CDR3 has 14 amino acids. The V gene lost 2 bases and the J gene lost 6 bases, with 11 bases spanning the gap. CDR3 DNA: TGCGCCAGCAGCCAACTTCAGGCATTTCAGCCCCAGCATTTT. This translates into CASSQLQAFQPQHF.